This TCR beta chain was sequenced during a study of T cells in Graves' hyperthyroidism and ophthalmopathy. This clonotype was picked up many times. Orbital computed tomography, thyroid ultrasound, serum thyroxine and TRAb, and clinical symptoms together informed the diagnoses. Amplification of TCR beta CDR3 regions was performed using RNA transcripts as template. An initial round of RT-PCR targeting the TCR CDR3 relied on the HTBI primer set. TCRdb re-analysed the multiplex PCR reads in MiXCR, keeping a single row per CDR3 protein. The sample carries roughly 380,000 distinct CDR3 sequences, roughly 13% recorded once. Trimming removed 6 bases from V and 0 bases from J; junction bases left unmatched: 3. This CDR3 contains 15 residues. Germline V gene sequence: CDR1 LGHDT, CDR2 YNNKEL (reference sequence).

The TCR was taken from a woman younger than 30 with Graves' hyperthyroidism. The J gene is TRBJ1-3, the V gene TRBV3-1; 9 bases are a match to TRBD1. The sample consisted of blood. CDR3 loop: CASSRDRVSGNTIYF. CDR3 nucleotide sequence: TGTGCCAGCAGTCGGGACAGGGTCTCTGGAAACACCATATATTTT.